Following are 26 T cell receptor beta chains from one sample sequenced in a study of regulatory T cells in long-lasting Graves disease. Time point given: persistent/refractory GD, antithyroid drugs over 5 years with positive TRAb. PBMC-extracted RNA yielded the TCR library. Combining iRepertoire HTBI primers with Arm-PCR of CDR3 regions, the authors built TCR beta libraries. From the multiplex PCR reads, TCRdb called clonotypes with MiXCR, one entry per CDR3 protein. Of about 430,000 distinct CDR3 sequences in the sample, roughly a fifth were seen once. Sequenced material: peripheral blood mononuclear cells (PBMCs), taken when the disease was refractory, from a patient treated with antithyroid drugs. The receptors originated from a female donor with Graves disease.

Ten or more counts support this clonotype. J is TRBJ2-2 and V is TRBV7-9; 9 nucleotides agree with TRBD2. The germline CDR1 and CDR2 sequences are SEHNR and FQNEAQ (reference sequence). Losses at the gene ends were 10 bases for V and 0 bases for J; bases not matched to a gene: 6. This CDR3 has 15 amino acids. CDR3 nucleotide sequence: TGTGCCACCAAGGGACTAGCCGCGAACACCGGGGAGCTGTTTTTT. Its protein product is CATKGLAANTGELFF.

The chain couples TRBV7-9 to TRBJ2-2, with D maybe TRBD2 (5 bases). CDR1 and CDR2 from the germline V gene are SEHNR and FQNEAQ (reference sequence). The germline V and J ends were trimmed by 1 base and 5 bases, with 11 bases remaining between them. This CDR3 is built from 15 residues. The CDR3 nucleotides are TGTGCCAGCAGCTTAGTTCGGGGTTGGACCGGGGAGCTGTTTTTT. Residues: CASSLVRGWTGELFF.

In its sample, this clonotype was seen a few times. V gene TRBV3-1 combines with J gene TRBJ2-7; tentatively, D is TRBD1 or TRBD2 (5 bases each). The CDR3 has 15 residues. Germline CDR1 and CDR2: LGHDT and YNNKEL (reference sequence). V lost 4 bases and J 3 bases, leaving 16 bases between the germline ends. The CDR3 coding sequence is TGTGCCAGCAGCCCGACGCCAGAGGGGTTCTACGAGCAGTACTTC. It is translated as CASSPTPEGFYEQYF.

This clonotype turned up a few times. The J gene is TRBJ2-5, the V gene TRBV20-1, with D hard to call. This CDR3 comprises 12 residues. CDR1 and CDR2 (germline): DFQATT, SNEGSKA (reference sequence). V dropped 0 bases and J dropped 5 bases, with 7 bases sitting between them. The CDR3 region is CSARDVRETQYF. DNA of the CDR3: TGCAGTGCTAGAGATGTGAGGGAGACCCAGTACTTC.

At least ten counts were recorded for this clonotype. V and J are TRBV20-1 and TRBJ1-1; D remains ambiguous. CDR1 is DFQATT, CDR2 SNEGSKA, per germline (reference sequence). This CDR3 is built from 13 residues. V was cut by 0 bases and J by 6 bases, with 11 bases left in between. CDR3 bases: TGCAGTGCTAGAGATTCTCCGAGGGCTGAAGCTTTCTTT. Translation gives CSARDSPRAEAFF.

There are many counts of this clonotype. The chain links TRBV28 to TRBJ2-7; possibly TRBD2 for D (5 bases). Trimming took 3 bases from V and 2 from J, leaving 14 bases between them. Germline V gene data show CDR1 as MDHEN and CDR2 as SYDVKM. CDR3 length: 15 amino acids. The CDR3 DNA is TGTGCCAGCAGTTTGGGAATGGACTTCACCTACGAGCAGTACTTC. As protein: CASSLGMDFTYEQYF. Using reference TRBV28 and TRBJ2-7 for the parts outside the CDR3, the full variable domain is DVKVTQSSRYLVKRTGEKVFLECVQDMDHENMFWYRQDPGLGLRLIYFSYDVKMKEKGDIPEGYSVSREKKERFSLILESASTNQTSMYLCASSLGMDFTYEQYFGPGTRLTVT.

The V gene is TRBV28, the J gene TRBJ2-7; D may be TRBD2 (5 bases). Germline lookup yields CDR1 MDHEN and CDR2 SYDVKM. V was cut by 6 bases and J by 0 bases, with 15 bases left in between. The CDR3 is made up of 15 amino acids. The CDR3 spells CASRVAGPSSYEQYF. The CDR3 DNA reads as TGTGCCAGCAGGGTGGCGGGCCCTAGCTCCTACGAGCAGTACTTC.

This clonotype has at least ten counts. The chain couples TRBV28 to TRBJ2-5, with D uncertain. V lost 0 bases to trimming and J lost 6 bases, with 8 bases between them. Germline assignment: CDR1 MDHEN and CDR2 SYDVKM. The CDR3 is 13 amino acids. CDR3 loop: CASSLCCLQTQYF. CDR3 nucleotide sequence: TGTGCCAGCAGTTTATGCTGTCTGCAGACCCAGTACTTC.

Only a few counts were recorded for this clonotype. The gene calls are TRBV20-1 and TRBJ1-4, with D possibly TRBD1 on 5 matching bases. This CDR3 has 14 residues. CDR1 and CDR2 (germline): DFQATT, SNEGSKA (reference sequence). With 0 bases removed from V and 2 bases from J, the gap between germline ends came to 7 bases. The CDR3 sequence is CSARETVTNEKLFF. The DNA for the CDR3 is TGCAGTGCTAGAGAGACAGTTACTAATGAAAAACTGTTTTTT.

This clonotype was seen at least ten times. V is TRBV27 and J is TRBJ1-1; TRBD1 matches at 7 bases. The ends lost 7 bases at V and 1 base at J; junction bases unmatched: 6. This CDR3 region has 14 residues. Germline V CDR1 and CDR2: MNHEY, SMNVEV (reference sequence). CDR3 in DNA: TGTGCCAGCACCTCCGGGACAGCGAACACTGAAGCTTTCTTT. This codes for CASTSGTANTEAFF.

The chain carries TRBV18 and TRBJ2-7; the D is unclear. Deletions cut 3 bases from V and 1 base from J, with 10 bases between. This CDR3 region has 14 residues. The germline CDR1 and CDR2 sequences are KGHSH and LQKENI. This CDR3 is CASSPSQESYEQYF. The DNA for the CDR3 is TGTGCCAGCTCACCCTCCCAGGAATCCTACGAGCAGTACTTC.

The chain has TRBV4-2 and TRBJ2-2; a possible D gene is TRBD1 (7 bases). V lost 2 bases, J lost 9 bases, and 13 bases lay in between. CDR1 and CDR2 (germline): LGHNA, YNFKEQ. The CDR3 covers 14 residues. The CDR3 sequence: CASSQSGGGRELFF. CDR3 in DNA: TGTGCCAGCAGCCAAAGCGGAGGGGGCAGGGAGCTGTTTTTT.

As concerns this clonotype: Compared with germline, one end of the junction differs, possibly owing to a read error. This chain links TRBV12-3 or TRBV12-4 with TRBJ2-7; possibly TRBD2 for D (6 bases). This CDR3 is 13 amino acids long. CDR3 nucleotides: TGTGCCAGCAGTTTGGGGGACTCCTACGAGCAGAACTTC. Translated, it gives CASSLGDSYEQNF.

This clonotype was detected a few times. The chain couples TRBV25-1 to TRBJ1-6; D perhaps matches TRBD1 (6 bases). V dropped 8 bases and J dropped 8 bases, with 19 bases sitting between them. The CDR3 runs 15 residues. The germline V gene encodes CDR1 MGHDK and CDR2 SYGVNS. The CDR3 coding sequence is TGTGCCAGCCGTCGGCAGGGGACCGTTGATTCACCCCTCCACTTT. It codes for CASRRQGTVDSPLHF. Looking up the rest from reference TRBV25-1 and TRBJ1-6 gives the full variable domain: EADIYQTPRYLVIGTGKKITLECSQTMGHDKMYWYQQDPGMELHLIHYSYGVNSTEKGDLSSESTVSRIRTEHFPLTLESARPSHTSQYLCASRRQGTVDSPLHFGNGTRLTVT.

This clonotype was counted between two and nine times. The rearrangement joins TRBV6-1 to TRBJ1-4; TRBD1 agrees at 9 bases. Per germline, CDR1 MNHNS and CDR2 SASEGT. CDR3 length equals 15 residues. After removal of 6 bases from V and 6 bases from J, the junction contained 8 bases not matched to a gene. The CDR3, as DNA: TGTGCCAGCAGAACAACTGGGACAGGGTATGAAAAACTGTTTTTT. Amino acid sequence: CASRTTGTGYEKLFF.

This clonotype was counted a few times. The chain is built from TRBV11-2 and TRBJ2-4; 8 nucleotides agree with TRBD1. CDR1 is SGHAT, CDR2 FQNNGV, per germline. V gave up 1 base and J gave up 7 bases; unmatched junction bases: 3. This CDR3 region has 14 residues. Written as DNA, the CDR3 is TGTGCCAGCAGCTTAGGAACAGGGGGGAACATTCAGTACTTC. This translates into CASSLGTGGNIQYF.

This clonotype occurred many times. This sequence joins TRBV29-1 and TRBJ2-7; 8 nucleotides align to TRBD1. There are 15 residues in the CDR3. The V segment lost 0 bases and the J segment 0 bases; nucleotides outside the gene matches: 4. The germline gives CDR1 SQVTM, CDR2 ANQGSEA. Here the CDR3 reads CSVEDGQGGSYEQYF. The CDR3 region has the DNA TGCAGCGTTGAAGACGGACAGGGTGGCTCCTACGAGCAGTACTTC.

Details on this clonotype: One junction end disagrees with the germline gene, perhaps due to a read error. The chain carries TRBV2 and TRBJ2-2; the D gene is possibly TRBD2 (5 bases). This CDR3 contains 12 residues. Germline V gene lookup returns CDR1 SNHLY and CDR2 FYNNEI. CDR3: CASLVRTGEPFF. The DNA for the CDR3 is TGTGCCAGCCTAGTAAGGACCGGGGAGCCGTTTTTT.

This clonotype has at least ten counts. The chain recombines TRBV29-1 with TRBJ1-2; TRBD1 matches at 8 bases. The germline gives CDR1 SQVTM, CDR2 ANQGSEA. This CDR3 contains 15 residues. The V and J ends lost 0 bases and 5 bases, in that order; junction bases with no gene match: 8. This chain's CDR3 is CSVEDRDRGGYGYTF. The DNA for the CDR3 is TGCAGCGTTGAAGATCGAGACAGGGGTGGTTATGGCTACACCTTC.

The CDR3 DNA follows: TGTGCCAGCAGTTACTCGAAGGGATTCACCTTC. It encodes CASSYSKGFTF. This sequence joins TRBV6-2 or TRBV6-3 and TRBJ1-2, with D hard to call. The CDR3 is made up of 11 amino acids. Between the trimmed V and J ends, which lost 0 bases and 13 bases, there was a span of 9 bases. The germline CDR1 and CDR2 sequences are MNHEY and SVGEGT.

This clonotype showed up just a few times. The genes are TRBV5-1 and TRBJ2-5; TRBD2 matches 9 bases. Germline lookup yields CDR1 SGHRS and CDR2 YFSETQ. After removal of 4 bases from V and 2 bases from J, the junction contained 6 bases not matched to a gene. CDR3 length equals 15 residues. This chain's CDR3 is CASSISGRRQETQYF. CDR3 DNA: TGCGCCAGCAGCATTAGCGGGAGACGTCAAGAGACCCAGTACTTC. Combining the CDR3 with reference TRBV5-1 and TRBJ2-5 gives the whole variable domain KAGVTQTPRYLIKTRGQQVTLSCSPISGHRSVSWYQQTPGQGLQFLFEYFSETQRNKGNFPGRFSGRQFSNSRSEMNVSTLELGDSALYLCASSISGRRQETQYFGPGTRLLVL.

This clonotype was detected ten times or more. The V and J genes are TRBV5-1 and TRBJ1-1; D is ambiguous. The CDR3 covers 13 residues. Germline V gene data show CDR1 as SGHRS and CDR2 as YFSETQ. V lost 6 bases and J lost 4, with 13 bases in between. The CDR3 bases are TGCGCCAGCATGGAAGGTGATAGCACTGAAGCTTTCTTT. It encodes CASMEGDSTEAFF.

This clonotype came up many times. The rearrangement uses TRBV28 and TRBJ1-5; TRBD1 is a possible D gene (5 bases). This CDR3 is 13 amino acids long. V was trimmed by 6 bases and J by 5 bases, leaving 11 bases between them. Looked up from germline, CDR1 is MDHEN and CDR2 is SYDVKM. CDR3 amino acids: CASSLDSYQPQHF. The CDR3 DNA is TGTGCCAGCAGCCTCGACAGTTATCAGCCCCAGCATTTT.

This clonotype was detected a few times. It may be a read error: a sequence one base away is much more abundant. The V and J genes are TRBV28 and TRBJ1-5, with 7 bases identical to TRBD1. The CDR3 covers 15 residues. Per the germline V gene, CDR1 is MDHEN and CDR2 is SYDVKM. V lost 2 bases to trimming and J lost 5 bases; unmatched junction nucleotides: 6. This CDR3 is CASSLTGAKYQPQHF. The CDR3, as DNA: TGTGCCAGCAGTTTAACAGGGGCGAAGTATCAGCCCCAGCATTTT.

This clonotype was picked up a small number of times. The rearrangement uses TRBV9 and TRBJ2-2; D not resolved. Germline values: CDR1 SGDLS, CDR2 YYNGEE. This CDR3 region has 12 residues. V gave up 4 bases and J gave up 6 bases, with 7 bases separating them. In DNA, the CDR3 is TGTGCCAGCAGCCCAGCCCCCGGGGAGCTGTTTTTT. Its translation is CASSPAPGELFF.

This clonotype was observed a handful of times. V usage is TRBV18 and J usage is TRBJ2-5; the D call may be TRBD1 or TRBD2 (5 bases each). V lost 5 bases and J 1 base, leaving 14 bases between the germline ends. Germline loops: CDR1 KGHSH, CDR2 LQKENI. The CDR3 has 15 amino acids. DNA of the CDR3: TGTGCCAGCTCAGATGGGGACGTAATCCAAGAGACCCAGTACTTC. It translates to CASSDGDVIQETQYF. The entire variable domain, with the rest obtained from reference TRBV18 and TRBJ2-5, is as follows: NAGVMQNPRHLVRRRGQEARLRCSPMKGHSHVYWYRQLPEEGLKFMVYLQKENIIDESGMPKERFSAEFPKEGPSILRIQQVVRGDSAAYFCASSDGDVIQETQYFGPGTRLLVL.